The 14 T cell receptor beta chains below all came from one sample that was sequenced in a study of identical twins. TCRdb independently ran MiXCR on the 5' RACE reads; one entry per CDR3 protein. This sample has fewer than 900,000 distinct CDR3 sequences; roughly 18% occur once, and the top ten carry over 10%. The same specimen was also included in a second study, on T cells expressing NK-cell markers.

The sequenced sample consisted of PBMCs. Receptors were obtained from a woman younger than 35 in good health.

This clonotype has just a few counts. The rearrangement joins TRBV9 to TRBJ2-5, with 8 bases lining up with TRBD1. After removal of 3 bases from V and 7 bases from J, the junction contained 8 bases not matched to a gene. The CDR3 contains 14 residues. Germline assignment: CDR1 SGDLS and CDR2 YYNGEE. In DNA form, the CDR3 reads TGTGCCAGCAGCGGATCAGGGGGCGAATTGACCCAGTACTTC. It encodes CASSGSGGELTQYF.

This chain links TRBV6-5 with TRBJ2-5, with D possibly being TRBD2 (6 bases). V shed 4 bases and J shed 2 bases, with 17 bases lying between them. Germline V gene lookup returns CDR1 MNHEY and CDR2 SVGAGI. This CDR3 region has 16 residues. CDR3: CASSSSLGGGQETQYF. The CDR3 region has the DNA TGTGCCAGCAGTTCCTCCCTTGGGGGAGGACAAGAGACCCAGTACTTC.

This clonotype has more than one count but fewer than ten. The CDR3 nucleotides read TGCGCCAGCAGCTTGCAGCCGGGAGGGAGCAATCAGCCCCAGCATTTT. It is translated as CASSLQPGGSNQPQHF. The chain couples TRBV5-1 to TRBJ1-5; D is unclear. The CDR3 is 16 amino acids. The ends were cut back, 1 base at V and 1 base at J, with 12 bases in the middle. CDR1 is SGHRS and CDR2 is YFSETQ in the germline V gene. The variable domain in full, with the rest retrieved from reference TRBV5-1 and TRBJ1-5, is KAGVTQTPRYLIKTRGQQVTLSCSPISGHRSVSWYQQTPGQGLQFLFEYFSETQRNKGNFPGRFSGRQFSNSRSEMNVSTLELGDSALYLCASSLQPGGSNQPQHFGDGTRLSIL.

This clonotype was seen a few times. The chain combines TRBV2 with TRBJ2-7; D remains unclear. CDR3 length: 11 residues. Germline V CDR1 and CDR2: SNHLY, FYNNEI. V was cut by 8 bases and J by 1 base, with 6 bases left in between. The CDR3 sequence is CASFISYEQYF. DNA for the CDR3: TGTGCCAGCTTCATTTCCTACGAGCAGTACTTC.

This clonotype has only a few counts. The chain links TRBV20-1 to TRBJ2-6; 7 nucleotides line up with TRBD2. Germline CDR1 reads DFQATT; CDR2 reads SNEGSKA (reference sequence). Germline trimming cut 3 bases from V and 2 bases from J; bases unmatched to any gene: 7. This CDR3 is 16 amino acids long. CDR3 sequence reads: CSASGRVYAGANVLTF. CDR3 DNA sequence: TGCAGTGCTAGTGGGAGGGTGTACGCTGGGGCCAACGTCCTGACTTTC.

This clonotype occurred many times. CDR3 sequence: CASSWGNTGELFF. In DNA, the CDR3 is TGTGCCAGCAGTTGGGGGAACACCGGGGAGCTGTTTTTT. The V and J genes are TRBV6-2 or TRBV6-3 and TRBJ2-2, with D unresolved. V was cut by 4 bases and J by 1 base, with 4 bases left in between. Germline V CDR1 and CDR2: MNHEY, SVGEGT. The CDR3 runs to 13 residues.

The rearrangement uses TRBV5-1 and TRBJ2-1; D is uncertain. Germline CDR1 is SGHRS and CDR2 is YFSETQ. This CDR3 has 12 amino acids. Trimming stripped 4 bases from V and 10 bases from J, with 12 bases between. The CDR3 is CASSPDTHEQFF. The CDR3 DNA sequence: TGCGCCAGCAGCCCCGACACGCACGAGCAGTTCTTC.

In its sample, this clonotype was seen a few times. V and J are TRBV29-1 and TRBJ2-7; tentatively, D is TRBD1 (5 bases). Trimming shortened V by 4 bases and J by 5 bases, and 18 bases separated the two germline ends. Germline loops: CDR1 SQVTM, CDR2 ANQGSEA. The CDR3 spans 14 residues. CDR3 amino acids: CSVVSGQGWNEQYF. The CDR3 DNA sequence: TGCAGCGTTGTATCGGGTCAGGGTTGGAACGAGCAGTACTTC.

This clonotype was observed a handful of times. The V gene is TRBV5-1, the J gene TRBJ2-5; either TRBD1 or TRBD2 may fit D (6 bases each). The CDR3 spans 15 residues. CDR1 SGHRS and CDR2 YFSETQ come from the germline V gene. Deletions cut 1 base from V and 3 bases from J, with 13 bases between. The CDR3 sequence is CASSLLRGHEETQYF. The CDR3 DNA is TGCGCCAGCAGCTTGCTTCGGGGGCATGAAGAGACCCAGTACTTC.

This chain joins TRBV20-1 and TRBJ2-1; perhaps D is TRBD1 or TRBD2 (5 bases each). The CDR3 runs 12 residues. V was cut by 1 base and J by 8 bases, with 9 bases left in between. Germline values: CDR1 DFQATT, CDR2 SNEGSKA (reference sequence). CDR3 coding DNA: TGCAGTGCTAGAGCAATGGGGGATGAGCAGTTCTTC. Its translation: CSARAMGDEQFF.

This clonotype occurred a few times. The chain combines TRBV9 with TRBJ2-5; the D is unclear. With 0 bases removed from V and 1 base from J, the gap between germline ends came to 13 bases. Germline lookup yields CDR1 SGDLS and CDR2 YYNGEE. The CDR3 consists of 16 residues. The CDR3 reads CASSVDGNPSQETQYF. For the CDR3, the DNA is TGTGCCAGCAGCGTAGATGGGAACCCAAGCCAAGAGACCCAGTACTTC.

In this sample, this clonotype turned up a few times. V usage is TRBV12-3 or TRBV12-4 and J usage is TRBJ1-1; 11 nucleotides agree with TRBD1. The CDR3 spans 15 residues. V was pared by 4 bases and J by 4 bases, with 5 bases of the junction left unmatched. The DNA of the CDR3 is TGTGCCAGCAGTTACACCGGGACAGGGGGCACTGAAGCTTTCTTT. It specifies CASSYTGTGGTEAFF.

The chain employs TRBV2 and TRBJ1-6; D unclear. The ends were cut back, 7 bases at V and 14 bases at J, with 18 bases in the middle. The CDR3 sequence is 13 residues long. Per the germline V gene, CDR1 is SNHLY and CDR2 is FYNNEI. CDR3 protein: CASKIEVSSALHF. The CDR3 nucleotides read TGTGCCAGCAAGATTGAGGTATCTTCGGCCCTCCACTTT. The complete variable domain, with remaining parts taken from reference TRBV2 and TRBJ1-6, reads EPEVTQTPSHQVTQMGQEVILRCVPISNHLYFYWYRQILGQKVEFLVSFYNNEISEKSEIFDDQFSVERPDGSNFTLKIRSTKLEDSAMYFCASKIEVSSALHFGNGTRLTVT.

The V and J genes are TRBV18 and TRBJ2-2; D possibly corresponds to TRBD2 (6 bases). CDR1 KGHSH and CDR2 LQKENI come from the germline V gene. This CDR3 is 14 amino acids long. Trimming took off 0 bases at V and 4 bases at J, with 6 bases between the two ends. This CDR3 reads CASSPPGGTGELFF. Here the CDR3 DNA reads TGTGCCAGCTCACCACCGGGGGGCACCGGGGAGCTGTTTTTT.